The rows below give T cell receptor beta chains drawn from one sample of a study of identical twins. MiXCR, applied by TCRdb to the 5' RACE reads, yields one record per CDR3 protein. The repertoire holds around 1.7 million distinct CDR3 sequences, 32% seen once, with over 0.25% in the top ten. The sequenced sample was cord blood. These receptors came from a newborn girl in good health. CDR3s include the opening cysteine and the closing phenylalanine or tryptophan. A D gene is named only where the DNA matches it firmly. Clone sizes are given selectively: once, few, many, or a class where the clone is expanded.

j_gene: TRBJ1-1; d_gene: NA; abundance: NA; v_gene: TRBV12-3/TRBV12-4; CDR3aa: CASSLAAGDTEAFF; CDR3nt: TGTGCCAGCAGTTTGGCAGCGGGGGACACTGAAGCTTTCTTT
j_gene: TRBJ2-5; d_gene: NA; abundance: few; v_gene: TRBV12-3/TRBV12-4; CDR3aa: CAGSWRIETQYF; CDR3nt: TGTGCCGGCAGCTGGAGAATTGAGACCCAGTACTTC
j_gene: TRBJ2-1; d_gene: TRBD2; abundance: NA; v_gene: TRBV12-5; CDR3aa: CASGGPGTSENNEQFF; CDR3nt: TGTGCTAGTGGTGGACCCGGGACTAGCGAGAACAATGAGCAGTTCTTC
j_gene: TRBJ2-3; d_gene: NA; abundance: NA; v_gene: TRBV12-3/TRBV12-4; CDR3aa: CASSSSLSTDMEYF; CDR3nt: TGTGCCAGCAGCTCTAGCCTTAGCACAGATATGGAATATTTT
j_gene: TRBJ1-4; d_gene: TRBD1; abundance: few; v_gene: TRBV25-1; CDR3aa: CASSAQGDRGVGEKLFF; CDR3nt: TGTGCCAGCAGTGCCCAGGGGGACAGGGGTGTTGGTGAAAAACTGTTTTTT
j_gene: TRBJ2-5; d_gene: NA; abundance: many; v_gene: TRBV29-1; CDR3aa: CSVELVRAQETQYF; CDR3nt: TGCAGCGTTGAATTGGTCAGGGCGCAAGAGACCCAGTACTTC
j_gene: TRBJ2-1; d_gene: TRBD1; abundance: NA; v_gene: TRBV28; CDR3aa: CASSQETGPNEQFF; CDR3nt: TGTGCCAGCAGTCAAGAGACAGGGCCCAATGAGCAGTTCTTC
j_gene: TRBJ2-7; d_gene: NA; abundance: NA; v_gene: TRBV7-2; CDR3aa: CARSLGLALTYEQYF; CDR3nt: TGTGCCCGCAGCTTAGGCCTAGCGCTTACCTACGAGCAGTACTTC
j_gene: TRBJ2-3; d_gene: TRBD1; abundance: NA; v_gene: TRBV5-1; CDR3aa: CASSFGWTGGNADTQYF; CDR3nt: TGCGCCAGCAGCTTCGGTTGGACAGGGGGCAACGCAGATACGCAGTATTTT
j_gene: TRBJ2-1; d_gene: NA; abundance: NA; v_gene: TRBV20-1; CDR3aa: CSARATGRSYNEQFF; CDR3nt: TGCAGTGCTAGAGCGACCGGGCGCTCCTACAATGAGCAGTTCTTC
j_gene: TRBJ2-1; d_gene: NA; abundance: NA; v_gene: TRBV12-5; CDR3aa: CASGSPSAAYNEQFF; CDR3nt: TGTGCTAGTGGTTCCCCCTCGGCAGCTTACAATGAGCAGTTCTTC
j_gene: TRBJ2-1; d_gene: NA; abundance: few; v_gene: TRBV3-1; CDR3aa: CASSHRGGNEQFF; CDR3nt: TGTGCCAGCAGCCATCGAGGGGGCAATGAGCAGTTCTTC
j_gene: TRBJ1-1; d_gene: TRBD1; abundance: NA; v_gene: TRBV12-3/TRBV12-4; CDR3aa: CASTLGDRVGTEAFF; CDR3nt: TGTGCCAGCACCCTCGGGGACAGGGTGGGCACTGAAGCTTTCTTT